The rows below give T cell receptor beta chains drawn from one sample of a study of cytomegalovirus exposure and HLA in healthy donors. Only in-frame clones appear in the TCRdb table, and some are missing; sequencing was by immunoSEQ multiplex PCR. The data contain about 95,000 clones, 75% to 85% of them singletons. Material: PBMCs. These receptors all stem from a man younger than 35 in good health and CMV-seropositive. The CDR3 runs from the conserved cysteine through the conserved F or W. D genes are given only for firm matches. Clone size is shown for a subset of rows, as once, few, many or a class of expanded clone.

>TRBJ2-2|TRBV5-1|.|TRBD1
CASSQGAGTGELFF
TGCGCCAGCAGCCAGGGGGCCGGCACCGGGGAGCTGTTTTTT
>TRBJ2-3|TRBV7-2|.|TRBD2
CASSEGLGEADTQYF
TGTGCCAGCAGCGAGGGACTAGGAGAGGCAGATACGCAGTATTTT
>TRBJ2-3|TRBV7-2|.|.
CASSLDGSFGDTQYF
TGTGCCAGCAGCTTAGACGGGAGTTTTGGAGATACGCAGTATTTT
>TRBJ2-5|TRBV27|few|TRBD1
CASSLQGAGETQYF
TGTGCCAGCAGTTTACAGGGGGCGGGAGAGACCCAGTACTTC
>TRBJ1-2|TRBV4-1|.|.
CASSLDNYYGYTF
TGCGCCAGCAGCCTAGACAATTACTATGGCTACACCTTC
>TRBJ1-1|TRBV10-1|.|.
CASSDTGLGAFF
TGCGCCAGCAGTGACACGGGTTTGGGTGCTTTCTTT
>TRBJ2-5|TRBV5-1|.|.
CASSPQGGETQYF
TGCGCCAGCAGCCCCCAAGGCGGCGAGACCCAGTACTTC
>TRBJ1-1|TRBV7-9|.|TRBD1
CASSLGQGDTEAFF
TGTGCCAGCAGCCTGGGACAGGGGGACACTGAAGCTTTCTTT
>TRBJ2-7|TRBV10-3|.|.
CAISESSLSDKAHEQYF
TGTGCCATCAGTGAGTCGTCCCTCTCGGACAAGGCCCACGAGCAGTACTTC
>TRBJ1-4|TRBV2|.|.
CASSEAGMREKLFF
TGTGCCAGCAGTGAAGCCGGGATGAGGGAAAAACTGTTTTTT
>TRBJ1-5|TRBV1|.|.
CTSKPQDRACYSNQPQHF
TGCACCAGCAAACCCCAAGACAGGGCCTGCTATAGCAATCAGCCCCAGCATTTT
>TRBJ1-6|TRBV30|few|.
CAWSLGRVYNSPLHF
TGTGCCTGGAGCCTTGGCAGGGTGTATAATTCACCCCTCCACTTT
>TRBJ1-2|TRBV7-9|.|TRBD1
CASSLEGTAGYTF
TGTGCCAGCAGCTTAGAGGGGACAGCTGGCTACACCTTC
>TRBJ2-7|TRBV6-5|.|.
CASSYSQGSANEQYF
TGTGCCAGCAGTTACTCTCAGGGCAGCGCCAACGAGCAGTACTTC
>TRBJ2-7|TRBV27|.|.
CASSLSSGHLSYEQYF
TGTGCCAGCAGTTTATCCTCGGGACACCTCTCCTACGAGCAGTACTTC
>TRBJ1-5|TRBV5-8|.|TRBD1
CASSYRTGGLQPQHF
TGTGCCAGCAGCTACCGGACAGGGGGTCTTCAGCCCCAGCATTTT
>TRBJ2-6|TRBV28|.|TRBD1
CASSFGTVISGANVLTF
TGTGCCAGCAGTTTTGGGACAGTGATCTCTGGGGCCAACGTCCTGACTTTC
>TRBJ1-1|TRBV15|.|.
CATSRGGRGGTEAFF
TGTGCCACCAGCAGAGGGGGGAGGGGAGGAACTGAAGCTTTCTTT
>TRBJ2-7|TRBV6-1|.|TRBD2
CASFSSGGGDEQYF
TGTGCCAGCTTCTCATCGGGGGGGGGAGACGAGCAGTACTTC
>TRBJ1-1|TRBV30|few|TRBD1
CAFSQGANTEAFF
TGTGCCTTCTCTCAGGGGGCGAACACTGAAGCTTTCTTT
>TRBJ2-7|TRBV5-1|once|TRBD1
CASSIGTGPGEQYF
TGCGCCAGCAGCATTGGGACAGGGCCCGGGGAGCAGTACTTC
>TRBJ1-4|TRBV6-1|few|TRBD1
CASSELDRGYEKLFF
TGTGCCAGCAGTGAACTGGACAGGGGTTATGAAAAACTGTTTTTT
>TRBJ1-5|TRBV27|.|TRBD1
CASSSLLTGRHQPQHF
TGTGCCAGCAGTTCCCTTTTGACAGGGCGGCATCAGCCCCAGCATTTT
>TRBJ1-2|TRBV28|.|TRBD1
CASSPGTGVSGYGYTF
TGTGCCAGCAGTCCCGGGACAGGGGTTTCAGGCTATGGCTACACCTTC
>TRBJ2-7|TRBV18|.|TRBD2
CASSPSGGREQYF
TGTGCCAGCTCACCATCGGGGGGGCGGGAGCAGTACTTC
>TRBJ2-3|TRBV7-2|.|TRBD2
CASGGVGADTQYF
TGTGCCAGCGGGGGGGTGGGGGCAGATACGCAGTATTTT
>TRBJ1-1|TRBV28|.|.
CASSFPTPGNTEAFF
TGTGCCAGCAGTTTCCCGACCCCAGGGAACACTGAAGCTTTCTTT
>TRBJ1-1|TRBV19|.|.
CASSPQNTEAFF
TGTGCCAGTAGTCCACAGAACACTGAAGCTTTCTTT
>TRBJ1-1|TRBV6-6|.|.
CASSYLSGGGTEAFF
TGTGCCAGCAGTTACCTATCGGGGGGCGGCACTGAAGCTTTCTTT
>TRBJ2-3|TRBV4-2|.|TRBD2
CASSPLRTSGGADTQYF
TGTGCCAGCAGCCCCTTGAGAACTAGCGGGGGAGCAGATACGCAGTATTTT
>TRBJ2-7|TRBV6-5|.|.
CARGGSSYEQYF
TGTGCCAGAGGGGGATCCTCCTACGAGCAGTACTTC
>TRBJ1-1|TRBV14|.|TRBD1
CASSQVLGQGNTEAFF
TGTGCCAGCAGCCAAGTCTTGGGACAGGGGAACACTGAAGCTTTCTTT
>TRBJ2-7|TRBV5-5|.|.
CASSPLSSYEQYF
TGTGCCAGCAGCCCTCTCAGCTCCTACGAGCAGTACTTC
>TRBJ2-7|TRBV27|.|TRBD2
CASRGLTSANYEQYF
TGTGCCAGCAGAGGACTCACTAGCGCAAACTACGAGCAGTACTTC
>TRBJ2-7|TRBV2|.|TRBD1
CASSVDRAYSYEQYF
TGTGCCAGCAGCGTTGACAGGGCGTACTCCTACGAGCAGTACTTC
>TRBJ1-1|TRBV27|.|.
CASSFTGINTEAFF
TGTGCCAGCAGTTTCACAGGGATTAACACTGAAGCTTTCTTT
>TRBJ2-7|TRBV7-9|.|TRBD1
CASSSDRGKYEQYF
TGTGCCAGCAGCTCGGACAGGGGTAAATACGAGCAGTACTTC
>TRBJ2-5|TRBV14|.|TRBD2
CASNSIAGRETQYF
TGTGCCAGCAACTCTATAGCGGGGCGGGAGACCCAGTACTTC
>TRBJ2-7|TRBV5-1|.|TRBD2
CASTLRTRGGSYEQYF
TGCGCCAGCACCCTCCGGACTCGGGGAGGGTCCTACGAGCAGTACTTC
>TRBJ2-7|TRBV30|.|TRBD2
CAGESGIYEQYF
TGTGCCGGGGAAAGCGGGATCTACGAGCAGTACTTC
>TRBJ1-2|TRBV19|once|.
CASSINLHSGGYTF
TGTGCCAGTAGTATTAATCTTCACTCGGGAGGCTACACCTTC
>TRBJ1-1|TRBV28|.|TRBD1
CASSSIQGENTEAFF
TGTGCCAGCAGTTCCATACAGGGGGAGAACACTGAAGCTTTCTTT
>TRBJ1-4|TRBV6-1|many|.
CASDKGAREKLFF
TGTGCCAGCGATAAAGGGGCAAGGGAAAAACTGTTTTTT
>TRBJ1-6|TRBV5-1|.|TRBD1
CASRLDRGQSPLHF
TGCGCCAGCAGACTGGACAGGGGGCAATCACCCCTCCACTTT
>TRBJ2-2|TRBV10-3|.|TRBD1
CAISESTGQGTGELFF
TGTGCCATCAGTGAGTCAACCGGACAGGGAACCGGGGAGCTGTTTTTT
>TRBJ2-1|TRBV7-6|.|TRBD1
CASSRTGGYNEQFF
TGTGCCAGCAGTCGGACAGGGGGCTACAATGAGCAGTTCTTC